Following are 30 T cell receptor beta chains from one sample sequenced in a study of blood T cells in healthy people across ages. With a J-beta primer mix and a sample-barcoded 5' primer, a second PCR ran about 6 to 11 cycles. TCRdb called the 5' RACE reads again in MiXCR, with one record for every CDR3 protein. There are hundreds of thousands of distinct CDR3 sequences in the sample; approximately 51% occur only once, and about 54% lies in the top ten. The material sequenced was blood. The receptor set was obtained from a man in his 60s in good health.

CDR3 DNA sequence: TGCGCCAGCAGCCAAGAGGCGACGGGACAGGGCTACGAGCAGTACTTC. Its protein is CASSQEATGQGYEQYF. This sequence joins TRBV4-3 and TRBJ2-4; 9 bases agree with TRBD1. The J call could be wrong; TRBJ2-7 is a better fit for the DNA end. Germline loops: CDR1 LGHNA, CDR2 YSLEER. The CDR3 contains 16 residues.

This clonotype was observed once. This chain joins TRBV4-3 and TRBJ2-1, with 9 bases aligning to TRBD1. The CDR3 consists of 13 residues. The V segment lost 3 bases and the J segment 13 bases; nucleotides outside the gene matches: 7. Germline V gives CDR1 LGHNA, CDR2 YSLEER. CDR3 bases: TGCGCCAGCAGCCAGGGGGTACAGGGGGCCCAGTTCTTC. This gives the protein CASSQGVQGAQFF.

The rearrangement uses TRBV14 and TRBJ2-7, with a tentative D call TRBD2 (5 bases). TRBJ2-5 matches the DNA end more closely, so the J call is doubtful. The CDR3 has 13 amino acids. Germline lookup yields CDR1 SGHDN and CDR2 FVKESK. CDR3 sequence (DNA): TGTGCCAGCAGCCTACAGCGGACGGGGACCCAGTACTTC. This codes for CASSLQRTGTQYF.

Only a few counts were recorded for this clonotype. V gene TRBV6-6 combines with J gene TRBJ2-7; D gene uncertain. The V gene's germline CDR1 is MNHNY and CDR2 SVGAGI (reference sequence). Trimming cost V 7 bases and J 1 base, with 11 bases left between them. The CDR3 totals 13 residues. This CDR3 is CASNPKGSYEQYF. DNA of the CDR3: TGTGCCAGCAATCCGAAGGGATCCTACGAGCAGTACTTC.

This clonotype was observed a handful of times. The chain combines TRBV20-1 with TRBJ2-5; D might be TRBD1 (5 bases). The CDR3 is made up of 14 amino acids. Trimming took off 6 bases at V and 0 bases at J, with 14 bases between the two ends. From germline, CDR1 is DFQATT and CDR2 SNEGSKA (reference sequence). The CDR3 here is CSAPPAGHQETQYF. Written as DNA, the CDR3 is TGCAGTGCCCCTCCGGCAGGGCACCAAGAGACCCAGTACTTC.

The V call is TRBV10-3, the J call TRBJ2-4, with D perhaps given as TRBD1 or TRBD2 (6 bases each). V lost 0 bases, J lost 13 bases, and 19 bases lay in between. Looked up from germline, CDR1 is ENHRY and CDR2 is SYGVKD. The CDR3 spans 15 residues. The CDR3 loop is CAISESQGRRNEQYF. The CDR3 DNA reads as TGTGCCATCAGTGAGTCCCAGGGGAGGAGAAATGAGCAGTACTTC.

This sequence joins TRBV2 and TRBJ2-5, with TRBD1 identical over 10 bases. The end of the DNA aligns better with TRBJ2-7, so the J call may be wrong. From germline, CDR1 is SNHLY and CDR2 FYNNEI. The CDR3 is 13 amino acids. The CDR3 is CASSDRGRNEQYF. The CDR3 coding sequence is TGTGCCAGCAGCGACAGGGGGCGGAACGAGCAGTACTTC.

This chain links TRBV7-9 with TRBJ2-1, with TRBD1 matching 9 bases. The CDR3 runs to 15 residues. After removal of 5 bases from V and 5 bases from J, the junction contained 7 bases not matched to a gene. The germline V gene encodes CDR1 SEHNR and CDR2 FQNEAQ (reference sequence). The DNA for the CDR3 is TGTGCCAGCAGCGCCCGGGACAGGGTCAACAATGAGCAGTTCTTC. This encodes CASSARDRVNNEQFF. Together with reference TRBV7-9 and TRBJ2-1, the CDR3 gives the full variable domain: DTGVSQNPRHKITKRGQNVTFRCDPISEHNRLYWYRQTLGQGPEFLTYFQNEAQLEKSRLLSDRFSAERPKGSFSTLEIQRTEQGDSAMYLCASSARDRVNNEQFFGPGTRLTVL.

The chain recombines TRBV20-1 with TRBJ2-3, with unresolved D. Germline CDR1 reads DFQATT; CDR2 reads SNEGSKA (reference sequence). V dropped 3 bases and J dropped 5 bases, with 15 bases sitting between them. This CDR3 comprises 14 residues. Here the CDR3 reads CSARDPTRVDTQYF. The CDR3 coding sequence is TGCAGTGCTAGGGACCCCACAAGGGTAGATACGCAGTATTTT.

The chain uses TRBV18 and TRBJ2-7; D may be TRBD2 (6 bases). From germline, CDR1 is KGHSH and CDR2 LQKENI. The CDR3 loop spans 13 amino acids. Trimming took off 4 bases at V and 6 bases at J, with 13 bases between the two ends. Here the CDR3 reads CASSLGGAGEQYF. The CDR3 bases are TGTGCCAGCTCACTCGGAGGGGCCGGCGAGCAGTACTTC.

The chain has TRBV20-1 and TRBJ2-1; TRBD2 matches at 12 bases. The CDR3 is 18 amino acids. Germline V gene sequence: CDR1 DFQATT, CDR2 SNEGSKA (reference sequence). Trimming removed 5 bases from V and 0 bases from J; junction bases left unmatched: 11. Here the CDR3 reads CSAATLAGGSSSYNEQFF. CDR3 nucleotides: TGCAGTGCTGCGACACTAGCGGGGGGCTCGAGCTCCTACAATGAGCAGTTCTTC.

The chain recombines TRBV6-2 or TRBV6-3 with TRBJ2-1; 7 nucleotides align to TRBD2. Germline loops: CDR1 MNHEY, CDR2 SVGEGT. The ends lost 10 bases at V and 12 bases at J; junction bases unmatched: 9. This CDR3 comprises 11 residues. The CDR3 sequence is CATATSSVQFF. The CDR3 bases are TGTGCCACGGCGACTAGCTCGGTGCAGTTCTTC.

This clonotype was observed a few times. The chain has TRBV7-9 and TRBJ1-5; D is uncertain. Germline V CDR1 and CDR2: SEHNR, FQNEAQ (reference sequence). CDR3 length: 12 amino acids. Between the trimmed V and J ends, which lost 2 bases and 7 bases, there was a span of 6 bases. The CDR3: CASSLQDQPQHF. The CDR3, as DNA: TGTGCCAGCAGCTTACAGGACCAGCCCCAGCATTTT.

CDR3 nucleotides: TGCGCCAGCAGCCCCGGACTAGCGGGATTCACCTACGAGCAGTACTTC. Translation: CASSPGLAGFTYEQYF. The chain has TRBV5-1 and TRBJ2-7; 12 bases align to TRBD2. With V trimmed by 4 bases and J by 2 bases, 7 bases remained unmatched. Germline-derived CDR1 and CDR2 are SGHRS and YFSETQ. The CDR3 sequence is 16 residues long.

The chain is built from TRBV10-2 and TRBJ1-3; a possible D gene is TRBD1 (5 bases). The V end lost 2 bases, the J end lost 3 bases, and 11 bases lay between the germline ends. Germline-derived CDR1 and CDR2 are WSHSY and SAAADI. CDR3 size: 15 residues. In DNA, the CDR3 is TGCGCCAGCAGTGAGCCCGGGACGGTTGGAAACACCATATATTTT. Its translation: CASSEPGTVGNTIYF.

The CDR3 reads CASSPPGQWDTEAFF. In DNA, the CDR3 is TGTGCCAGCTCACCACCGGGCCAGTGGGACACTGAAGCTTTCTTT. The V gene is TRBV18, the J gene TRBJ1-1; D unclear. Germline loops: CDR1 KGHSH, CDR2 LQKENI. Trimming took 0 bases from V and 3 from J, leaving 11 bases between them. CDR3 size: 15 residues.

This clonotype has a count of ten or more. This chain joins TRBV14 and TRBJ2-1, with D possibly matching TRBD2 (6 bases). The germline V gene encodes CDR1 SGHDN and CDR2 FVKESK. V was pared by 4 bases and J by 6 bases, with 16 bases between. This CDR3 comprises 15 residues. The CDR3 reads CASSPTGSSGNEQFF. CDR3 coding DNA: TGTGCCAGCAGCCCTACCGGAAGTAGCGGCAATGAGCAGTTCTTC.

The table lists this clonotype with many counts. The V and J genes are TRBV29-1 and TRBJ2-3; D not certain. The V gene's germline CDR1 is SQVTM and CDR2 ANQGSEA. V gave up 4 bases and J gave up 7 bases, with 12 bases separating them. The CDR3 runs 12 residues. DNA of the CDR3: TGCAGCGTTGGGGCCTCGATCCATACGCAGTATTTT. Translated: CSVGASIHTQYF.

The chain is built from TRBV20-1 and TRBJ1-4, with D uncertain. Germline V gives CDR1 DFQATT, CDR2 SNEGSKA (reference sequence). This CDR3 spans 13 amino acids. V lost 0 bases and J lost 4, with 6 bases in between. CDR3 loop: CSAREELNEKLFF. CDR3 nucleotide sequence: TGCAGTGCTAGAGAGGAGCTTAATGAAAAACTGTTTTTT.

This clonotype was counted between two and nine times. The chain is built from TRBV6-1 and TRBJ1-2; unclear D gene. The CDR3 contains 14 residues. Germline assignment: CDR1 MNHNS and CDR2 SASEGT. V was shortened by 6 bases and J by 6 bases, with 17 bases between the two germline ends. CDR3 bases: TGTGCCAGCAGGGACTCCGGGATCCTTCATGGCTACACCTTC. Amino acid sequence: CASRDSGILHGYTF.

This clonotype was detected only a few times. The genes are TRBV29-1 and TRBJ2-6; no clear D. Trimming pared 1 base from V and 4 bases from J, leaving 8 bases between. The germline V gene has CDR1 SQVTM and CDR2 ANQGSEA. The CDR3 runs 14 residues. The CDR3 is CSVEGADGANVLTF. The CDR3 region has the DNA TGCAGCGTTGAAGGGGCTGACGGGGCCAACGTCCTGACTTTC. Full variable domain (rest looked up from reference TRBV29-1 and TRBJ2-6): SAVISQKPSRDICQRGTSLTIQCQVDSQVTMMFWYRQQPGQSLTLIATANQGSEATYESGFVIDKFPISRPNLTFSTLTVSNMSPEDSSIYLCSVEGADGANVLTFGAGSRLTVL.

V gene TRBV20-1 combines with J gene TRBJ2-1; 9 bases are shared with TRBD2. The CDR3 loop spans 16 amino acids. With V trimmed by 1 base and J by 8 bases, 12 bases remained unmatched. Per the germline V gene, CDR1 is DFQATT and CDR2 is SNEGSKA (reference sequence). In DNA, the CDR3 is TGCAGTGCTAGAGGCTTGGGACTAGCTAATATAGATGAGCAGTTCTTC. Translating it yields CSARGLGLANIDEQFF.

The table lists this clonotype with a few counts. V and J are TRBV7-3 and TRBJ1-1; weak D call: TRBD1 (5 bases). Germline V gives CDR1 SGHTA, CDR2 FQGTGA. V lost 2 bases, J lost 1 base, and 11 bases lay in between. This CDR3 contains 15 residues. CDR3 sequence reads: CASSLGQPTNTEAFF. The CDR3 region has the DNA TGTGCCAGCAGCTTAGGACAACCGACGAACACTGAAGCTTTCTTT.

This clonotype was seen once. The rearrangement links TRBV7-9 to TRBJ2-3; 7 nucleotides match TRBD1. The V segment lost 1 base and the J segment 8 bases; nucleotides outside the gene matches: 3. The CDR3 consists of 13 residues. Germline CDR1 reads SEHNR; CDR2 reads FQNEAQ (reference sequence). This CDR3 reads CASSLGQGGTQYF. CDR3 in DNA: TGTGCCAGCAGCTTAGGACAGGGTGGTACGCAGTATTTT.

The chain links TRBV6-2 or TRBV6-3 to TRBJ1-5, with D possibly being TRBD1 (6 bases). Trimming left V 6 bases short and J 0 bases short, with 12 bases between. The length of the CDR3 is 15 residues. The V gene's germline CDR1 is MNHEY and CDR2 SVGEGT. This CDR3 is CASSPRGHSNQPQHF. The DNA of the CDR3 is TGTGCCAGCAGCCCCCGGGGACATAGCAATCAGCCCCAGCATTTT.

This clonotype was recorded a few times. The chain couples TRBV2 to TRBJ1-1; D not certain. The V gene lost 6 bases and the J gene lost 1 base, with 12 bases spanning the gap. Germline V gives CDR1 SNHLY, CDR2 FYNNEI. This CDR3 comprises 14 residues. The CDR3 region has the DNA TGTGCCAGCAGACGCGAAATACCGAACACTGAAGCTTTCTTT. It is translated as CASRREIPNTEAFF.

The V call is TRBV29-1, the J call TRBJ2-3; possibly TRBD1 for D (6 bases). Germline CDR1 and CDR2: SQVTM and ANQGSEA. The CDR3 covers 17 residues. Trimming stripped 3 bases from V and 5 bases from J, with 24 bases between. CDR3 DNA: TGCAGCGTTGACCTCGTGGGACAACCCGTGAGGGGAGATACGCAGTATTTT. Amino acid sequence: CSVDLVGQPVRGDTQYF.

The chain is built from TRBV20-1 and TRBJ2-1; tentatively, D is TRBD2 (6 bases). The CDR3 is 15 residues long. V dropped 6 bases and J dropped 5 bases, with 20 bases sitting between them. Germline V lookup: CDR1 DFQATT, CDR2 SNEGSKA (reference sequence). CDR3 residues: CSAARPGLENNEQFF. CDR3 bases: TGCAGTGCCGCTCGCCCGGGACTCGAGAACAATGAGCAGTTCTTC.

The chain couples TRBV7-2 to TRBJ2-7, with D perhaps TRBD1 (7 bases). The DNA matches TRBJ2-5 better at its end, which makes the J call doubtful. This CDR3 has 14 residues. Looked up from germline, CDR1 is SGHTA and CDR2 is FQGNSA. The CDR3 loop is CASSGGTAWETQYF. The CDR3 DNA reads TGTGCCAGCAGCGGGGGGACAGCCTGGGAGACCCAGTACTTC.

The rearrangement joins TRBV11-2 to TRBJ2-1; 7 bases line up with TRBD2. Unmatched junction bases numbered 12, after V lost 4 bases and J lost 6 bases. This CDR3 has 16 residues. CDR1 SGHAT and CDR2 FQNNGV come from the germline V gene. CDR3 sequence: CASSWGGAGAANEQFF. The CDR3 DNA reads as TGTGCCAGCAGCTGGGGAGGGGCGGGAGCCGCCAATGAGCAGTTCTTC.